Listed here are 21 T cell receptor beta chains from one sample, sequenced in a study of cytomegalovirus exposure and HLA in healthy donors. The PCR had 60 Vbeta and 13 Jbeta primers. The table came from immunoSEQ multiplex PCR; TCRdb's copy has only in-frame clones and leaves some out. The sample includes 65,000 to 80,000 clones, roughly 80% of them seen just once. The sample was PBMCs. Receptor source: a middle-aged woman in good health and CMV-seropositive.

This clone occurred a few times. V usage is TRBV5-6 and J usage is TRBJ2-6; TRBD1 might be the D (5 bases). Germline V gene data show CDR1 as SGHDT and CDR2 as YYEEEE. CDR3 length equals 19 residues. Trimming shortened V by 2 bases and J by 3 bases, and 21 bases separated the two germline ends. CDR3 sequence (DNA): TGTGCCAGCAGCTTACCCCACGGGTGGGGCGCGAGTGGGGCCAACGTCCTGACTTTC. It encodes CASSLPHGWGASGANVLTF.

The chain is built from TRBV2 and TRBJ2-7, with D perhaps matching TRBD1 (7 bases). In germline, CDR1 is SNHLY, CDR2 FYNNEI. Between the trimmed V and J ends, which lost 6 bases and 2 bases, there was a span of 17 bases. This CDR3 region has 15 residues. The CDR3 coding sequence is TGTGCCAGCAGGAGAGGAGGGACAGCAACCTACGAGCAGTACTTC. Residues: CASRRGGTATYEQYF.

The V call is TRBV18, the J call TRBJ2-5; 10 bases match TRBD2. The CDR3 length is 15 residues. Germline loops: CDR1 KGHSH, CDR2 LQKENI. J gave up 9 bases and V 3 bases, and 10 bases lay outside the gene matches. CDR3 nucleotide sequence: TGTGCCAGCTCACCCCAGCGGGGGGGCCAAAGCGCCCAGTACTTC. Its translation: CASSPQRGGQSAQYF.

This clone was recorded once. V gene TRBV29-1 combines with J gene TRBJ1-2; 8 nucleotides line up with TRBD1. The CDR3 is 13 amino acids. The V gene's germline CDR1 is SQVTM and CDR2 ANQGSEA. The ends lost 7 bases at V and 4 bases at J; junction bases unmatched: 8. CDR3 residues: CSGRQGPSYGYTF. In DNA, the CDR3 is TGCAGCGGTCGACAGGGGCCGAGCTATGGCTACACCTTC.

The chain is built from TRBV30 and TRBJ2-7; 9 bases are a match to TRBD1. Losses at the gene ends were 7 bases for V and 5 bases for J; bases not matched to a gene: 12. Germline V gene sequence: CDR1 GTSNPN, CDR2 SVGIG (reference sequence). This CDR3 region has 14 residues. The CDR3 spells CALSPGQGSDEQYF. The CDR3 bases are TGTGCCTTGTCACCGGGACAGGGTTCCGACGAGCAGTACTTC.

The chain carries TRBV6-1 and TRBJ2-5; unclear D gene. CDR3 length equals 11 residues. V gave up 4 bases and J gave up 5 bases, with 5 bases separating them. Germline-derived CDR1 and CDR2 are MNHNS and SASEGT. CDR3 coding DNA: TGTGCCAGCAGTGTTCTGGAGACCCAGTACTTC. Its protein product is CASSVLETQYF.

This chain connects TRBV10-2 to TRBJ2-3; D not certain. This CDR3 has 12 residues. Germline CDR1 and CDR2: WSHSY and SAAADI. Trimming shortened V by 5 bases and J by 5 bases, and 8 bases separated the two germline ends. The chain's CDR3 is CASSIRGDTQYF. The CDR3 DNA is TGCGCCAGCAGTATCAGAGGAGATACGCAGTATTTT.

As to this clone: Mismatch with germline at one junction end may stem from a read error. The gene calls are TRBV6-6 and TRBJ1-5; D perhaps matches TRBD1 (6 bases). Germline assignment: CDR1 MNHNY and CDR2 SVGAGI (reference sequence). CDR3 length: 15 residues. As DNA, the CDR3 is TGTGCCAGCAGACCCCACAGGGATAGCAATCAGCCCCAGAATTTT. Translation: CASRPHRDSNQPQNF.

This clone was recorded only once. This chain uses TRBV19 with TRBJ2-7; 11 bases fit TRBD2. Germline assignment: CDR1 LNHDA and CDR2 SQIVND (reference sequence). J was trimmed by 5 bases and V by 5 bases; bases with no gene match: 8. The CDR3 spans 15 residues. The CDR3 nucleotides read TGTGCCAGTAGTGCTAGTAGCGGGAGGGTCCACGAGCAGTACTTC. Translation gives CASSASSGRVHEQYF. Variable domain in full (rest from reference TRBV19 and TRBJ2-7): DGGITQSPKYLFRKEGQNVTLSCEQNLNHDAMYWYRQDPGQGLRLIYYSQIVNDFQKGDIAEGYSVSREKKESFPLTVTSAQKNPTAFYLCASSASSGRVHEQYFGPGTRLTVT.

The rearrangement links TRBV5-4 to TRBJ2-3, with 8 positions matching TRBD2. CDR1 SGHNT and CDR2 YYREEE come from the germline V gene (reference sequence). The length of the CDR3 is 17 residues. V lost 6 bases and J lost 1; bases outside the gene matches: 13. The CDR3 is CASTPQGGRGGTDTQYF. CDR3 coding DNA: TGTGCCAGCACCCCCCAGGGAGGGCGGGGGGGCACAGATACGCAGTATTTT.

This clone was detected a few times. V and J are TRBV5-1 and TRBJ2-3; D might be TRBD2 (5 bases). The CDR3 has 15 residues. Germline CDR1 reads SGHRS; CDR2 reads YFSETQ. V was shortened by 1 base and J by 0 bases, with 9 bases between the two germline ends. CDR3 in DNA: TGCGCCAGCAGCTTGCCGCGGGCCAGCACAGATACGCAGTATTTT. As protein: CASSLPRASTDTQYF.

This chain links TRBV6-4 with TRBJ1-4; 7 bases are a match to TRBD1. The CDR3 has 13 residues. The V and J ends lost 7 bases and 8 bases, in that order; junction bases with no gene match: 7. Germline V gene data show CDR1 as MRHNA and CDR2 as SNTAGT. The CDR3 sequence is CASKAGGKEKLFF. The CDR3 DNA sequence: TGTGCCAGCAAGGCAGGGGGGAAGGAAAAACTGTTTTTT.

This chain's CDR3 is CASSKAGDAGANVLTF. The CDR3 DNA follows: TGTGCCAGCAGCAAGGCAGGGGATGCTGGGGCCAACGTCCTGACTTTC. The chain employs TRBV4-2 and TRBJ2-6, with D possibly being TRBD1 (6 bases). Per germline, CDR1 LGHNA and CDR2 YNFKEQ. This CDR3 is built from 16 residues. The V gene lost 5 bases and the J gene lost 2 bases, with 13 bases spanning the gap.

The chain links TRBV2 to TRBJ1-1; D gene uncertain. There are 13 residues in the CDR3. CDR1 is SNHLY, CDR2 FYNNEI, per germline. V lost 8 bases to trimming and J lost 5 bases, with 15 bases between them. CDR3 DNA: TGTGCCAGCCAGGATAGCGGTTTGACTGAAGCTTTCTTT. Translation gives CASQDSGLTEAFF.

This sequence joins TRBV28 and TRBJ1-3, with no clear D. Germline assignment: CDR1 MDHEN and CDR2 SYDVKM. Trimming removed 2 bases at V and 4 bases at J, with 6 bases between. CDR3 length: 13 amino acids. The CDR3 bases are TGTGCCAGCAGTTTACTCACAGGAAACACCATATATTTT. It specifies CASSLLTGNTIYF.

The rearrangement uses TRBV5-1 and TRBJ2-5; D is perhaps TRBD2 (6 bases). This CDR3 comprises 15 residues. Trimming shortened V by 4 bases and J by 5 bases, and 18 bases separated the two germline ends. Germline lookup yields CDR1 SGHRS and CDR2 YFSETQ. The CDR3 nucleotides are TGCGCCAGCAGCGGGGCGGGATTCTGGGAGGAGACCCAGTACTTC. It codes for CASSGAGFWEETQYF.

The CDR3 spells CAISERGLLSQETQYF. DNA of the CDR3: TGTGCCATCAGTGAGAGGGGCCTTTTATCCCAAGAGACCCAGTACTTC. The chain uses TRBV10-3 and TRBJ2-5; D perhaps matches TRBD1 (5 bases). Germline V lookup: CDR1 ENHRY, CDR2 SYGVKD. V was clipped by 2 bases and J by 1 base, with 14 bases between them. The CDR3 extends over 16 amino acids.

V usage is TRBV5-5 and J usage is TRBJ1-1; D is perhaps TRBD1 (5 bases). The germline gives CDR1 SGHKS, CDR2 YYEKEE (reference sequence). This CDR3 spans 16 amino acids. Trimming shortened V by 3 bases and J by 1 base, and 16 bases separated the two germline ends. The CDR3 bases are TGTGCCAGCAGCTCGGGGGACTCGCGCAAGAACACTGAAGCTTTCTTT. Translation: CASSSGDSRKNTEAFF.

This chain joins TRBV5-1 and TRBJ2-1; 9 bases align to TRBD2. The germline gives CDR1 SGHRS, CDR2 YFSETQ. This CDR3 is 14 amino acids long. V was clipped by 4 bases and J by 4 bases; unmatched bases: 3. The DNA of the CDR3 is TGCGCCAGCAGCCGCGGGGGGGAATACAATGAGCAGTTCTTC. Translated: CASSRGGEYNEQFF.

This clone turned up a few times. This chain uses TRBV30 with TRBJ1-2, with 9 bases fitting TRBD1. After removal of 4 bases from V and 5 bases from J, the junction contained 2 bases not matched to a gene. The CDR3 covers 12 residues. CDR1 GTSNPN and CDR2 SVGIG come from the germline V gene (reference sequence). The CDR3 loop reads CAWTGTGYGYTF. The CDR3 nucleotides read TGTGCCTGGACCGGGACAGGGTATGGCTACACCTTC.

The V and J genes are TRBV5-1 and TRBJ2-7; perhaps TRBD1 as D (6 bases). Germline loops: CDR1 SGHRS, CDR2 YFSETQ. The CDR3 runs to 15 residues. V was clipped by 4 bases and J by 3 bases, with 17 bases between them. CDR3 DNA sequence: TGCGCCAGCAGCCCGTCGGGACACCCTCTCTACGAGCAGTACTTC. Its protein is CASSPSGHPLYEQYF. Supplemented by reference TRBV5-1 and TRBJ2-7, the full variable domain reads KAGVTQTPRYLIKTRGQQVTLSCSPISGHRSVSWYQQTPGQGLQFLFEYFSETQRNKGNFPGRFSGRQFSNSRSEMNVSTLELGDSALYLCASSPSGHPLYEQYFGPGTRLTVT.